Below, 2 T cell receptor beta chains from the same sample are listed, as sequenced in a study of regulatory T cells in long-lasting Graves disease. Building the TCR beta libraries relied on iRepertoire HTBI primers, and CDR3 regions underwent Arm-PCR. TCRdb used MiXCR to reprocess the multiplex PCR reads, holding one entry per CDR3 protein. This sample has under 450,000 distinct CDR3 sequences; roughly 24% occur once, and the top ten carry approximately 27%. The time point here: persistent/refractory GD, antithyroid drugs over 5 years with positive TRAb. Researchers made the TCR library from RNA that was extracted from PBMCs. Sequenced material: peripheral blood mononuclear cells (PBMCs), taken when the disease was refractory, from a patient treated with antithyroid drugs. The origin of the receptors is a woman aged 40 to 49 with Graves disease.

This clonotype was seen more than once but under ten times. V and J are TRBV6-2 or TRBV6-3 and TRBJ1-1, with D hard to call. CDR3 size: 13 residues. Germline assignment: CDR1 MNHEY and CDR2 SVGEGT. V was shortened by 5 bases and J by 11 bases, with 18 bases between the two germline ends. The CDR3 DNA is TGTGCCAGCAGTACTGAAAGATCCTTTGGCGCTTTCTTT. Protein product: CASSTERSFGAFF.

In its sample, this clonotype was seen many times. V and J are TRBV6-2 or TRBV6-3 and TRBJ2-7, with no clear D. Deletions cut 8 bases from V and 3 bases from J, with 23 bases between. The germline V gene encodes CDR1 MNHEY and CDR2 SVGEGT. The CDR3 sequence is 16 residues long. The CDR3 DNA reads TGTGCCAGCCGTCGAGGAGTCGTTGGGGAATTCTACGAGCAGTACTTC. Translated: CASRRGVVGEFYEQYF.